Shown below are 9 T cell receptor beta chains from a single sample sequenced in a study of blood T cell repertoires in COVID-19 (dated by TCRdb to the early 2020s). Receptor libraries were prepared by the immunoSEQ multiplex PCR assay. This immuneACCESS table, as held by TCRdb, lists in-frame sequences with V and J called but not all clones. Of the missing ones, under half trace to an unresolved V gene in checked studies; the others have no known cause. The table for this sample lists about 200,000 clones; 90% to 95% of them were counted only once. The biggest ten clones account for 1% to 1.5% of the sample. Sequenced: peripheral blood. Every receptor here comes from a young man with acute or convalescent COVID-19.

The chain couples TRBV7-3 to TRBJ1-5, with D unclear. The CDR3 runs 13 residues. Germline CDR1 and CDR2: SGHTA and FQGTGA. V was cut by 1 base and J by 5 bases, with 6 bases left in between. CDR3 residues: CASSLNSYQPQHF. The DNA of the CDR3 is TGTGCCAGCAGCTTAAATTCTTATCAGCCCCAGCATTTT.

CDR3 coding DNA: TGCGCCAGCGCCCCAAGGGAGACCCCTGGCAATGAGCAGTTCTTC. Its translation: CASAPRETPGNEQFF. The genes are TRBV5-1 and TRBJ2-1; possibly TRBD2 for D (5 bases). The CDR3 sequence is 15 residues long. Deletions cut 7 bases from V and 6 bases from J, with 20 bases between. Germline V gene sequence: CDR1 SGHRS, CDR2 YFSETQ.

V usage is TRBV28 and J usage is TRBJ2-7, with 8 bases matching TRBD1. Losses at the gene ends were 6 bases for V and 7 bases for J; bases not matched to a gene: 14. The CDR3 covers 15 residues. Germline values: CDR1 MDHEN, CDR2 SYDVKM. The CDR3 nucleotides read TGTGCCAGCAGCAGATCCCCCCAGGGGGCGGGGGAGCAGTACTTC. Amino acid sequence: CASSRSPQGAGEQYF.

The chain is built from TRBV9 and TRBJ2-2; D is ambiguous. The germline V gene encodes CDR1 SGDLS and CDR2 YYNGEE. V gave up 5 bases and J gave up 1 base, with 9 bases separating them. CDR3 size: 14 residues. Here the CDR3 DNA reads TGTGCCAGCAGTGCGGATTGGAACACCGGGGAGCTGTTTTTT. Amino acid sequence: CASSADWNTGELFF. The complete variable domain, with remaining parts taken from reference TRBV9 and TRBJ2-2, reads DSGVTQTPKHLITATGQRVTLRCSPRSGDLSVYWYQQSLDQGLQFLIQYYNGEERAKGNILERFSAQQFPDLHSELNLSSLELGDSALYFCASSADWNTGELFFGEGSRLTVL.

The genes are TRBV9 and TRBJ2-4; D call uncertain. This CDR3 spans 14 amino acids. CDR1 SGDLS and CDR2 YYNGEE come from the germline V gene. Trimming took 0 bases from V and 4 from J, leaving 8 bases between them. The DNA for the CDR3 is TGTGCCAGCAGCGTAGATCCGGGTAAAAACATTCAGTACTTC. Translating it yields CASSVDPGKNIQYF.

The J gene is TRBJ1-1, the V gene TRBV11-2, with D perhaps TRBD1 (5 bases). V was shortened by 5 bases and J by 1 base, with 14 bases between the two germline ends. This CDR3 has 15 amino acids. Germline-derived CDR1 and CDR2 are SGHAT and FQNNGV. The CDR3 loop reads CASSPLPGPNTEAFF. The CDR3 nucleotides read TGTGCCAGCAGCCCGCTACCAGGGCCGAACACTGAAGCTTTCTTT. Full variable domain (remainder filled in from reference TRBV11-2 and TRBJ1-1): EAGVAQSPRYKIIEKRQSVAFWCNPISGHATLYWYQQILGQGPKLLIQFQNNGVVDDSQLPKDRFSAERLKGVDSTLKIQPAKLEDSAVYLCASSPLPGPNTEAFFGQGTRLTVV.

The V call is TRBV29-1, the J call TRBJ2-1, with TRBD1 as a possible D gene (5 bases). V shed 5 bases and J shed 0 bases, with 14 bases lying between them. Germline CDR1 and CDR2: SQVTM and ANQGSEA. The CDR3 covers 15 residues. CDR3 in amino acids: CSVHQGLRSYNEQFF. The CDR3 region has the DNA TGCAGCGTTCACCAGGGTCTCCGCTCCTACAATGAGCAGTTCTTC.

The CDR3 region is CATSPSNYGYTF. CDR3 nucleotide sequence: TGTGCCACCAGTCCATCTAACTATGGCTACACCTTC. The chain carries TRBV24-1 and TRBJ1-2; D is unclear. CDR1 and CDR2 (germline): KGHDR, SFDVKD. CDR3 length: 12 residues. V lost 6 bases to trimming and J lost 0 bases, with 4 bases between them.

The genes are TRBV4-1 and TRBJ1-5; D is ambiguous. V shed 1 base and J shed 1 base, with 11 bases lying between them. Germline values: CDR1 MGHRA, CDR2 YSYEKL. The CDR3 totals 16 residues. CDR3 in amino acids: CASSQVSLISNQPQHF. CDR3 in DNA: TGCGCCAGCAGCCAAGTTAGCCTGATAAGCAATCAGCCCCAGCATTTT.